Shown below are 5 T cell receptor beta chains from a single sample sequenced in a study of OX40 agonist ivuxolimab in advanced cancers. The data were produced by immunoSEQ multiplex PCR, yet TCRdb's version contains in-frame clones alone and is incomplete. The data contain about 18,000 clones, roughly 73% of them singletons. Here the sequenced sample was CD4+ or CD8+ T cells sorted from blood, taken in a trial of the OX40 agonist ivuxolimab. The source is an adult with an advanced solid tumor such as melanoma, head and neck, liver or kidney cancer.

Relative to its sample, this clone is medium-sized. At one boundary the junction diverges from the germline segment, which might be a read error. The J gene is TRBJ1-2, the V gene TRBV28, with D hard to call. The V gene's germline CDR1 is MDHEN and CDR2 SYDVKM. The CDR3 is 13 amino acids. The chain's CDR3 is CASAGASNYDYTF. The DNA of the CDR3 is TGTGCCAGCGCTGGTGCTTCTAACTATGACTACACCTTC.

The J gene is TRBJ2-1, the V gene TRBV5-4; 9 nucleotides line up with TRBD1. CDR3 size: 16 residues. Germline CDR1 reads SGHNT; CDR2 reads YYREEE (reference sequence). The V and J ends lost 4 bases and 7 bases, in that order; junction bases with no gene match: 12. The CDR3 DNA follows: TGTGCCAGCAGCAGAAGCCGACAGGGGGTGGAGAATGAGCAGTTCTTC. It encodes CASSRSRQGVENEQFF.

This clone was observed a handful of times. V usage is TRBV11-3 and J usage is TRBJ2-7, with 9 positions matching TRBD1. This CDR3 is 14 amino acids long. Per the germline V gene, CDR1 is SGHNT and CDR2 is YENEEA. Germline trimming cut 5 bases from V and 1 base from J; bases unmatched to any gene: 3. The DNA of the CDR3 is TGTGCCAGCAGCCCGGGACAGGGATCCTACGAGCAGTACTTC. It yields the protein CASSPGQGSYEQYF.

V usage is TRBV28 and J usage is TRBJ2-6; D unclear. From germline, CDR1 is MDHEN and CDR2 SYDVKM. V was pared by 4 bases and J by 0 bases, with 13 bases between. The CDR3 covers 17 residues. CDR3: CASSSHRNPSGANVLTF. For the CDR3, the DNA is TGTGCCAGCAGTTCTCACCGGAACCCCTCTGGGGCCAACGTCCTGACTTTC.

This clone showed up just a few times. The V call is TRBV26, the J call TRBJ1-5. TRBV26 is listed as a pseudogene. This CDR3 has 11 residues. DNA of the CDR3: TGTGCCAGCAGCCGCAATCAGCCCCAGCATTTT. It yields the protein CASSRNQPQHF.